One and the same sample provided the 27 T cell receptor beta chains below, sequenced in a study of T cell responses to AZD1222 COVID-19 vaccine. TCRdb keeps only in-frame clones here, not all; method: immunoSEQ multiplex PCR. The sample contains 65,000 to 85,000 clones, 88% of which appear only once. This specimen consisted of peripheral blood, obtained on day 0 of AZD1222 vaccination. Source of these receptors: an adult in good health.

The genes are TRBV5-5 and TRBJ1-5, with 11 bases aligning to TRBD1. Germline V gene sequence: CDR1 SGHKS, CDR2 YYEKEE (reference sequence). The CDR3 consists of 15 residues. After removal of 0 bases from V and 7 bases from J, the junction contained 3 bases not matched to a gene. Written as DNA, the CDR3 is TGTGCCAGCAGCTTGGGGACAGGGGGCAGGCAGCCCCAGCATTTT. It specifies CASSLGTGGRQPQHF.

J is TRBJ1-6 and V is TRBV2; perhaps TRBD1 as D (5 bases). Germline V lookup: CDR1 SNHLY, CDR2 FYNNEI. The V and J ends lost 11 bases and 0 bases respectively, with 14 bases between them. This CDR3 has 15 residues. The CDR3 sequence is CAGGTLSSYNSPLHF. CDR3 coding DNA: TGTGCCGGGGGGACCTTAAGCTCCTATAATTCACCCCTCCACTTT.

The gene calls are TRBV11-3 and TRBJ2-2; no reliable D call. V was pared by 1 base and J by 0 bases, with 3 bases between. Germline V gene sequence: CDR1 SGHNT, CDR2 YENEEA. This CDR3 comprises 14 residues. CDR3 region: CASSLVTNTGELFF. As DNA, the CDR3 is TGTGCCAGCAGCTTAGTCACGAACACCGGGGAGCTGTTTTTT.

This chain connects TRBV2 to TRBJ2-5; TRBD2 matches 11 bases. The CDR3 length is 15 residues. In germline, CDR1 is SNHLY, CDR2 FYNNEI. The trim removed 7 bases at V and 1 base at J, leaving 5 bases unmatched. The CDR3 bases are TGTGCCAGCAATAGACTAGCGGGGACCCAAGAGACCCAGTACTTC. It is translated as CASNRLAGTQETQYF.

The CDR3 is CASSNSPRLKGAGNTEAFF. The CDR3 DNA follows: TGTGCCAGTAGTAACTCTCCAAGGCTTAAGGGGGCGGGGAACACTGAAGCTTTCTTT. V usage is TRBV19 and J usage is TRBJ1-1, with 7 bases matching TRBD1. The CDR3 contains 19 residues. Germline V CDR1 and CDR2: LNHDA, SQIVND (reference sequence). Losses at the gene ends were 4 bases for V and 1 base for J; bases not matched to a gene: 18.

This rearrangement joins TRBV7-2 to TRBJ1-4; D not certain. Germline values: CDR1 SGHTA, CDR2 FQGNSA. The CDR3 has 15 residues. V was pared by 5 bases and J by 2 bases, with 12 bases between. The CDR3, as DNA: TGTGCCAGCAGCCCCTATTTAAAGACTAATGAAAAACTGTTTTTT. It specifies CASSPYLKTNEKLFF.

This clone is medium-sized by share. V is TRBV7-9 and J is TRBJ2-2; a weak D match, TRBD1 (5 bases). Germline V CDR1 and CDR2: SEHNR, FQNEAQ (reference sequence). The V end lost 1 base, the J end lost 4 bases, and 13 bases lay between the germline ends. The CDR3 runs to 16 residues. CDR3 sequence reads: CASSLVTGRGTGELFF. Written as DNA, the CDR3 is TGTGCCAGCAGCTTAGTAACAGGACGCGGCACCGGGGAGCTGTTTTTT. The whole variable domain, filled in from reference TRBV7-9 and TRBJ2-2, reads DTGVSQNPRHKITKRGQNVTFRCDPISEHNRLYWYRQTLGQGPEFLTYFQNEAQLEKSRLLSDRFSAERPKGSFSTLEIQRTEQGDSAMYLCASSLVTGRGTGELFFGEGSRLTVL.

The rearrangement joins TRBV27 to TRBJ2-2, with D possibly being TRBD1 or TRBD2 (5 bases each). CDR3 length: 16 amino acids. CDR1 is MNHEY and CDR2 is SMNVEV in the germline V gene (reference sequence). With 5 bases removed from V and 5 bases from J, the gap between germline ends came to 18 bases. The CDR3 protein is CASSRPVGVGTGELFF. The CDR3 coding sequence is TGTGCCAGCAGTCGCCCGGTGGGGGTGGGAACCGGGGAGCTGTTTTTT.

V is TRBV19 and J is TRBJ1-6; 8 bases line up with TRBD1. The CDR3 consists of 14 residues. CDR1 and CDR2 (germline): LNHDA, SQIVND (reference sequence). V was clipped by 5 bases and J by 7 bases; unmatched bases: 4. The CDR3 nucleotides read TGTGCCAGTAGTCTGACAGGGGAGAATTCACCCCTCCACTTT. Residues: CASSLTGENSPLHF.

The genes are TRBV12-3 or TRBV12-4 and TRBJ2-7, with D hard to call. V was trimmed by 1 base and J by 4 bases, leaving 5 bases between them. CDR3 length: 12 amino acids. The chain's CDR3 is CASSLGTYEQYF. The CDR3 DNA is TGTGCCAGCAGTTTAGGCACTTACGAGCAGTACTTC.

This clone was recorded once. The V and J genes are TRBV5-8 and TRBJ1-6, with 11 bases that match TRBD1. The V segment lost 4 bases and the J segment 7 bases; nucleotides outside the gene matches: 13. Germline lookup yields CDR1 SGHTS and CDR2 YDEGEE. The CDR3 sequence is 18 residues long. In DNA form, the CDR3 reads TGTGCCAGCAGCCCGTACGGCTGGACAGGGGGCGTCAATTCACCCCTCCACTTT. This translates into CASSPYGWTGGVNSPLHF. Full variable domain (missing parts from reference TRBV5-8 and TRBJ1-6): EAGVTQSPTHLIKTRGQQATLRCSPISGHTSVYWYQQALGLGLQFLLWYDEGEERNRGNFPPRFSGRQFPNYSSELNVNALELEDSALYLCASSPYGWTGGVNSPLHFGNGTRLTVT.

The chain recombines TRBV18 with TRBJ2-1; possibly TRBD1 for D (6 bases). The CDR3 covers 13 residues. V was clipped by 4 bases and J by 5 bases, with 9 bases between them. CDR1 and CDR2 (germline): KGHSH, LQKENI. The CDR3 loop reads CASSLRDNNEQFF. CDR3 DNA: TGTGCCAGCTCACTCCGGGACAACAATGAGCAGTTCTTC.

This sequence joins TRBV18 and TRBJ2-5, with D possibly being TRBD2 (6 bases). Germline loops: CDR1 KGHSH, CDR2 LQKENI. V was cut by 3 bases and J by 4 bases, with 18 bases left in between. CDR3 length equals 16 residues. CDR3 nucleotides: TGTGCCAGCTCACCTTATACTAGCCCTACGTCAGAGACCCAGTACTTC. Its translation is CASSPYTSPTSETQYF. The variable domain in full, with the rest retrieved from reference TRBV18 and TRBJ2-5, is NAGVMQNPRHLVRRRGQEARLRCSPMKGHSHVYWYRQLPEEGLKFMVYLQKENIIDESGMPKERFSAEFPKEGPSILRIQQVVRGDSAAYFCASSPYTSPTSETQYFGPGTRLLVL.

This clone was seen more than once but under ten times. The chain employs TRBV27 and TRBJ2-5; 12 bases agree with TRBD1. This CDR3 comprises 16 residues. From germline, CDR1 is MNHEY and CDR2 SMNVEV (reference sequence). The V segment lost 5 bases and the J segment 5 bases; nucleotides outside the gene matches: 9. CDR3 protein: CASSLTGTGGTETQYF. DNA of the CDR3: TGTGCCAGCAGTCTCACCGGGACAGGGGGCACTGAGACCCAGTACTTC.

The V call is TRBV15, the J call TRBJ2-7; the match to TRBD2 covers 10 bases. J lost 9 bases, V lost 0 bases, and 11 bases had no gene match. Germline V CDR1 and CDR2: LNHNV, YYDKDF (reference sequence). This CDR3 is built from 16 residues. CDR3 residues: CATSRDWRLAGLRQYF. The CDR3, as DNA: TGTGCCACCAGCAGAGATTGGCGACTAGCGGGCCTAAGGCAGTACTTC.

A remark on this clone: The junction shows a germline mismatch at one end, possibly a read error. CDR3: CAGSFRRGDEQFF. CDR3 coding DNA: TGTGCCGGCAGTTTCCGGCGGGGTGATGAGCAGTTCTTC. This rearrangement joins TRBV12-3 or TRBV12-4 to TRBJ2-1, with TRBD2 as a possible D gene (6 bases). The CDR3 runs to 13 residues.

The J gene is TRBJ1-3, the V gene TRBV28, with 9 positions matching TRBD1. V was pared by 6 bases and J by 5 bases, with 8 bases of the junction left unmatched. There are 15 residues in the CDR3. Per germline, CDR1 MDHEN and CDR2 SYDVKM. The CDR3 bases are TGTGCCAGCAGGCCCACAGGGGGCTGGAGAAACACCATATATTTT. This gives the protein CASRPTGGWRNTIYF.

The rearrangement uses TRBV7-2 and TRBJ1-1, with a tentative D call TRBD1 (5 bases). The V gene lost 5 bases and the J gene lost 9 bases, with 19 bases spanning the gap. The length of the CDR3 is 14 residues. Germline V gene lookup returns CDR1 SGHTA and CDR2 FQGNSA. CDR3 coding DNA: TGTGCCAGCAGCCCGTCCTTCGCGGAGGGGAAAGCTTTCTTT. It specifies CASSPSFAEGKAFF.

This rearrangement joins TRBV12-3 or TRBV12-4 to TRBJ2-1, with a possible D match to TRBD1 (6 bases). Trimming removed 5 bases from V and 9 bases from J, with 11 bases in between. The CDR3 runs 12 residues. The CDR3 sequence is CASSEQGIEQFF. The CDR3 bases are TGTGCCAGCAGTGAACAGGGAATTGAGCAGTTCTTC.

The gene calls are TRBV29-1 and TRBJ1-3; no clear D. Trimming cost V 6 bases and J 3 bases, with 12 bases left between them. This CDR3 contains 13 residues. CDR1 and CDR2 from the germline V gene are SQVTM and ANQGSEA. The CDR3 spells CSVRGSGGNTIYF. CDR3 coding DNA: TGCAGCGTCCGGGGATCTGGTGGAAACACCATATATTTT.

This chain connects TRBV6-1 to TRBJ2-5; no firm D call. The CDR3 contains 14 residues. Trimming pared 3 bases from V and 5 bases from J, leaving 13 bases between. Germline-derived CDR1 and CDR2 are MNHNS and SASEGT. CDR3 coding DNA: TGTGCCAGCAGTGACCCGCTACACGGGGAGACCCAGTACTTC. It yields the protein CASSDPLHGETQYF.

The chain recombines TRBV5-1 with TRBJ2-7; 8 bases are a match to TRBD2. Germline CDR1 reads SGHRS; CDR2 reads YFSETQ. This CDR3 is 14 amino acids long. V lost 4 bases to trimming and J lost 2 bases; unmatched junction nucleotides: 5. CDR3 nucleotide sequence: TGCGCCAGCAGCCCGGGGGGGGACCCCTACGAGCAGTACGTC. This encodes CASSPGGDPYEQYV.

This clone was recorded a few times. V is TRBV9 and J is TRBJ1-6; TRBD1 agrees at 10 bases. Germline V gene sequence: CDR1 SGDLS, CDR2 YYNGEE. The ends lost 2 bases at V and 9 bases at J; junction bases unmatched: 2. The length of the CDR3 is 14 residues. This CDR3 reads CASSVGQGPSPLHF. For the CDR3, the DNA is TGTGCCAGCAGCGTGGGACAGGGGCCTTCACCCCTCCACTTT. The variable domain in full, with the rest retrieved from reference TRBV9 and TRBJ1-6, is DSGVTQTPKHLITATGQRVTLRCSPRSGDLSVYWYQQSLDQGLQFLIQYYNGEERAKGNILERFSAQQFPDLHSELNLSSLELGDSALYFCASSVGQGPSPLHFGNGTRLTVT.

The chain employs TRBV28 and TRBJ2-1; a possible D gene is TRBD2 (6 bases). The germline V and J ends were trimmed by 6 bases and 0 bases, with 12 bases remaining between them. Looked up from germline, CDR1 is MDHEN and CDR2 is SYDVKM. The CDR3 extends over 15 amino acids. CDR3 loop: CASSPTSLSYNEQFF. The CDR3 bases are TGTGCCAGCAGCCCCACTAGCCTCTCCTACAATGAGCAGTTCTTC.

V is TRBV6-2 or TRBV6-3 and J is TRBJ1-2; 7 nucleotides agree with TRBD1. The trim removed 2 bases at V and 7 bases at J, leaving 10 bases unmatched. Germline V lookup: CDR1 MNHEY, CDR2 SVGEGT. The CDR3 runs to 15 residues. CDR3 residues: CASSYVTTGVGGYTF. CDR3 coding DNA: TGTGCCAGCAGTTACGTGACCACAGGGGTCGGTGGCTACACCTTC.

V usage is TRBV7-9 and J usage is TRBJ1-4; TRBD1 matches 9 bases. There are 14 residues in the CDR3. J lost 8 bases, V lost 5 bases, and 6 bases had no gene match. Germline V gene lookup returns CDR1 SEHNR and CDR2 FQNEAQ (reference sequence). CDR3 amino acids: CASSPGQGGEKLFF. The CDR3, as DNA: TGTGCCAGCAGCCCGGGACAGGGTGGGGAAAAACTGTTTTTT.

V gene TRBV3-1 (or the pseudogene TRBV3-2) combines with J gene TRBJ2-3, with unresolved D. Germline CDR1 LGHDT, CDR2 YNNKEL (reference sequence). CDR3 size: 14 residues. V shed 7 bases and J shed 0 bases, with 11 bases lying between them. In nucleotides, the CDR3 is TGTGCCAGCAAGGTGGAGACTAGCACAGATACGCAGTATTTT. The encoded protein is CASKVETSTDTQYF.